A single sample is the source of the 32 T cell receptor beta chains below, sequenced in a study of OX40 agonist ivuxolimab in advanced cancers. The table came from immunoSEQ multiplex PCR; TCRdb's copy has only in-frame clones and leaves some out. The sample carries around 83,000 clones, over 75% recorded once. Material: CD4+ or CD8+ T cells sorted from blood, obtained in a trial of the OX40 agonist ivuxolimab. Every receptor here comes from an adult with an advanced solid tumor such as melanoma, head and neck, liver or kidney cancer.

The chain is built from TRBV12-1 and TRBJ2-2; the table's D call, TRBD2, has no DNA check behind it. TRBV12-1 is reported as a pseudogene. The CDR3 sequence is 14 residues long. The CDR3 DNA is TGTGCCAGCAGCTTTAGACTAGTAGGCGGGGAGCTGTTTTTT. It yields the protein CASSFRLVGGELFF.

The chain has TRBV7-2 and TRBJ2-3; maybe TRBD2 (5 bases). Germline V gives CDR1 SGHTA, CDR2 FQGNSA. The CDR3 is 15 amino acids. Between the trimmed V and J ends, which lost 0 bases and 2 bases, there was a span of 9 bases. CDR3 sequence (DNA): TGTGCCAGCAGCTTAGCGGGGAGTCACACAGATACGCAGTATTTT. Residues: CASSLAGSHTDTQYF.

The rearrangement links TRBV5-1 to TRBJ2-3; 14 bases match TRBD2. In germline, CDR1 is SGHRS, CDR2 YFSETQ. The CDR3 totals 15 residues. Unmatched junction bases numbered 3, after V lost 4 bases and J lost 5 bases. The CDR3 nucleotides read TGCGCCAGCAGCACCGGACTAGCGGGAGGAGATACGCAGTATTTT. Its translation: CASSTGLAGGDTQYF.

This chain joins TRBV6-5 and TRBJ1-5, with no clear D. The CDR3 runs 13 residues. V was clipped by 3 bases and J by 5 bases, with 8 bases between them. Germline lookup yields CDR1 MNHEY and CDR2 SVGAGI. CDR3 loop: CASSYLRDQPQHF. CDR3 sequence (DNA): TGTGCCAGCAGTTATCTCAGAGATCAGCCCCAGCATTTT.

The chain employs TRBV7-2 and TRBJ2-3; 8 positions match TRBD1. V gave up 5 bases and J gave up 3 bases; unmatched junction bases: 7. Germline values: CDR1 SGHTA, CDR2 FQGNSA. The CDR3 has 15 residues. This CDR3 is CASSPQGGRTDTQYF. The CDR3 DNA reads TGTGCCAGCAGCCCACAGGGGGGAAGGACAGATACGCAGTATTTT.

This chain's CDR3 is CASRIGRGNTGELFF. The CDR3 nucleotides are TGTGCCAGCCGTATAGGACGGGGGAACACCGGGGAGCTGTTTTTT. The chain uses TRBV28 and TRBJ2-2; D is possibly TRBD2 (5 bases). Trimming removed 8 bases from V and 1 base from J, with 14 bases in between. The CDR3 is 15 amino acids. Germline V gives CDR1 MDHEN, CDR2 SYDVKM. Full variable domain (remainder filled in from reference TRBV28 and TRBJ2-2): DVKVTQSSRYLVKRTGEKVFLECVQDMDHENMFWYRQDPGLGLRLIYFSYDVKMKEKGDIPEGYSVSREKKERFSLILESASTNQTSMYLCASRIGRGNTGELFFGEGSRLTVL.

V usage is TRBV19 and J usage is TRBJ1-3, with unresolved D. The CDR3 spans 13 residues. Germline V gene lookup returns CDR1 LNHDA and CDR2 SQIVND (reference sequence). The V end lost 3 bases, the J end lost 3 bases, and 6 bases lay between the germline ends. The CDR3 loop reads CASSIDGGNTIYF. The CDR3 DNA follows: TGTGCCAGTAGTATTGATGGTGGAAACACCATATATTTT. The full variable domain, in which reference TRBV19 and TRBJ1-3 provide the parts outside the CDR3, is DGGITQSPKYLFRKEGQNVTLSCEQNLNHDAMYWYRQDPGQGLRLIYYSQIVNDFQKGDIAEGYSVSREKKESFPLTVTSAQKNPTAFYLCASSIDGGNTIYFGEGSWLTVV.

The V and J genes are TRBV7-9 and TRBJ1-4; D remains unclear. Germline V gene data show CDR1 as SEHNR and CDR2 as FQNEAQ (reference sequence). The CDR3 has 15 amino acids. Deletions cut 5 bases from V and 0 bases from J, with 10 bases between. The CDR3 region has the DNA TGTGCCAGCAGCCAAATGGAAGCAACTAATGAAAAACTGTTTTTT. Protein product: CASSQMEATNEKLFF.

This chain uses TRBV6-1 with TRBJ2-7; 8 bases align to TRBD1. Trimming removed 10 bases from V and 3 bases from J; junction bases left unmatched: 5. The CDR3 is made up of 12 amino acids. CDR1 and CDR2 from the germline V gene are MNHNS and SASEGT. CDR3 amino acids: CATQGAGYEQYF. The CDR3 DNA reads TGTGCCACGCAGGGGGCGGGCTACGAGCAGTACTTC.

The rearrangement joins TRBV5-4 to TRBJ2-2, with unresolved D. Germline V gene data show CDR1 as SGHNT and CDR2 as YYREEE (reference sequence). The CDR3 spans 13 residues. V lost 2 bases and J 3 bases, leaving 5 bases between the germline ends. CDR3 amino acids: CASSLKDTGELFF. The CDR3 nucleotides read TGTGCCAGCAGCTTAAAGGACACCGGGGAGCTGTTTTTT.

V and J are TRBV5-1 and TRBJ1-3; 9 positions agree with TRBD1. The CDR3 covers 15 residues. Germline V gives CDR1 SGHRS, CDR2 YFSETQ. The trim removed 4 bases at V and 4 bases at J, leaving 6 bases unmatched. CDR3 bases: TGCGCCAGCAGCCCCGGACAGGGGACGGGAAACACCATATATTTT. Its protein is CASSPGQGTGNTIYF.

The chain's CDR3 is CASSLGENTGELFF. The CDR3 DNA is TGTGCCAGCAGCTTGGGGGAAAACACCGGGGAGCTGTTTTTT. The chain links TRBV7-2 to TRBJ2-2; D tentatively fits TRBD1 or TRBD2 (5 bases each). This CDR3 spans 14 amino acids. Looked up from germline, CDR1 is SGHTA and CDR2 is FQGNSA. V was shortened by 3 bases and J by 2 bases, with 7 bases between the two germline ends.

The chain carries TRBV28 and TRBJ2-1, with D perhaps given as TRBD1 or TRBD2 (7 bases each). Per the germline V gene, CDR1 is MDHEN and CDR2 is SYDVKM. The CDR3 has 14 amino acids. Deletions cut 7 bases from V and 9 bases from J, with 19 bases between. The CDR3 protein is CASTLGRGRTEQFF. The CDR3 DNA reads as TGTGCCAGCACCCTGGGGAGGGGGCGGACTGAGCAGTTCTTC.

This clone has just one count. The V gene is TRBV27, the J gene TRBJ2-7, with 8 bases that match TRBD1. V lost 4 bases and J lost 0; bases outside the gene matches: 2. Per germline, CDR1 MNHEY and CDR2 SMNVEV (reference sequence). The CDR3 is 14 amino acids. The CDR3, as DNA: TGTGCCAGCAGTTCTACAGGGGGCTCCTACGAGCAGTACTTC. This sequence encodes CASSSTGGSYEQYF.

The rearrangement joins TRBV2 to TRBJ1-1, with D unclear. This CDR3 contains 14 residues. Between the trimmed V and J ends, which lost 3 bases and 0 bases, there was a span of 8 bases. In germline, CDR1 is SNHLY, CDR2 FYNNEI. CDR3 in amino acids: CASSEVRMNTEAFF. The DNA for the CDR3 is TGTGCCAGCAGTGAGGTCCGCATGAACACTGAAGCTTTCTTT.

This clone appeared once. The chain links TRBV6-5 to TRBJ2-5; tentatively, D is TRBD2 (6 bases). The DNA end is more similar to TRBJ2-7, so the J call may be wrong. CDR1 MNHEY and CDR2 SVGAGI come from the germline V gene. The CDR3 contains 15 residues. The CDR3 nucleotides are TGTGCCAGCAGTTACAGTAGCGGTAGCGGATACGAGCAGTACTTC. Amino acids: CASSYSSGSGYEQYF.

This sequence joins TRBV18 and TRBJ2-1; 9 bases align to TRBD1. The V gene's germline CDR1 is KGHSH and CDR2 LQKENI. J gave up 6 bases and V 6 bases, and 12 bases lay outside the gene matches. The CDR3 consists of 16 residues. CDR3 bases: TGTGCCAGCTCGACAGGGTCAGGACAGGGGTTCAATGAGCAGTTCTTC. Translating it yields CASSTGSGQGFNEQFF.

This chain links TRBV28 with TRBJ2-3; possible D gene TRBD2, 6 bases. This CDR3 has 16 amino acids. Germline CDR1 reads MDHEN; CDR2 reads SYDVKM. V was cut by 1 base and J by 2 bases, with 13 bases left in between. CDR3 loop: CASSLSGLRNTDTQYF. The CDR3 DNA follows: TGTGCCAGCAGTTTATCGGGACTTCGAAACACAGATACGCAGTATTTT.

The chain has TRBV5-4 and TRBJ2-5, with 9 bases matching TRBD2. The CDR3 runs 15 residues. From germline, CDR1 is SGHNT and CDR2 YYREEE (reference sequence). V trimming: 1 base; J trimming: 2 bases; junction bases outside the gene matches: 3. CDR3 sequence reads: CASSLRLAGQETQYF. CDR3 coding DNA: TGTGCCAGCAGCTTGAGGCTAGCGGGACAAGAGACCCAGTACTTC. The variable domain in full, with the rest retrieved from reference TRBV5-4 and TRBJ2-5, is ETGVTQSPTHLIKTRGQQVTLRCSSQSGHNTVSWYQQALGQGPQFIFQYYREEENGRGNFPPRFSGLQFPNYSSELNVNALELDDSALYLCASSLRLAGQETQYFGPGTRLLVL.

This chain links TRBV4-2 with TRBJ2-5, with D possibly being TRBD1 (6 bases). Germline V gives CDR1 LGHNA, CDR2 YNFKEQ. V shed 1 base and J shed 5 bases, with 14 bases lying between them. The CDR3 totals 15 residues. DNA of the CDR3: TGTGCCAGCAGCCAAGGGGGGACAAGGTCGGAGACCCAGTACTTC. This sequence encodes CASSQGGTRSETQYF.

The sample holds one count of this clone. The chain carries TRBV9 and TRBJ2-3; D might be TRBD2 (5 bases). Germline V gives CDR1 SGDLS, CDR2 YYNGEE. The CDR3 runs to 15 residues. Trimming removed 4 bases from V and 1 base from J, with 13 bases in between. Written as DNA, the CDR3 is TGTGCCAGCAGCCCCCTAGTGAGGGGCACAGATACGCAGTATTTT. It yields the protein CASSPLVRGTDTQYF. Full variable domain (remainder filled in from reference TRBV9 and TRBJ2-3): DSGVTQTPKHLITATGQRVTLRCSPRSGDLSVYWYQQSLDQGLQFLIQYYNGEERAKGNILERFSAQQFPDLHSELNLSSLELGDSALYFCASSPLVRGTDTQYFGPGTRLTVL.

The chain employs TRBV10-3 and TRBJ1-2, with 7 bases matching TRBD1. Looked up from germline, CDR1 is ENHRY and CDR2 is SYGVKD. The V segment lost 4 bases and the J segment 7 bases; nucleotides outside the gene matches: 9. The CDR3 consists of 14 residues. This CDR3 is CAISVDRERSGYTF. In DNA, the CDR3 is TGTGCCATCAGTGTTGACAGGGAACGGTCTGGCTACACCTTC.

The genes are TRBV19 and TRBJ2-3, with a tentative D call TRBD2 (6 bases). V dropped 4 bases and J dropped 2 bases, with 10 bases sitting between them. The CDR3 contains 14 residues. Per the germline V gene, CDR1 is LNHDA and CDR2 is SQIVND (reference sequence). This chain's CDR3 is CASSSWRATDTQYF. CDR3 coding DNA: TGTGCCAGTAGTAGCTGGAGGGCCACAGATACGCAGTATTTT. Full variable domain (missing parts from reference TRBV19 and TRBJ2-3): DGGITQSPKYLFRKEGQNVTLSCEQNLNHDAMYWYRQDPGQGLRLIYYSQIVNDFQKGDIAEGYSVSREKKESFPLTVTSAQKNPTAFYLCASSSWRATDTQYFGPGTRLTVL.

This chain uses TRBV7-9 with TRBJ2-7; 8 bases are a match to TRBD1. The V and J ends lost 2 bases and 2 bases, in that order; junction bases with no gene match: 8. In germline, CDR1 is SEHNR, CDR2 FQNEAQ (reference sequence). This CDR3 spans 16 amino acids. This chain's CDR3 is CASSLMFRGRAYEQYF. The CDR3 coding sequence is TGTGCCAGCAGCTTAATGTTCAGGGGGCGCGCCTACGAGCAGTACTTC.

The V and J genes are TRBV5-1 and TRBJ2-5, with 7 bases aligning to TRBD1. Germline CDR1 SGHRS, CDR2 YFSETQ. This CDR3 has 13 amino acids. With V trimmed by 7 bases and J by 1 base, 4 bases remained unmatched. CDR3 bases: TGCGCCAGCGGAAGGGACAGCCAAGAGACCCAGTACTTC. Translation: CASGRDSQETQYF.

The chain has TRBV6-5 and TRBJ2-7, with D tentatively TRBD2 (5 bases). Germline values: CDR1 MNHEY, CDR2 SVGAGI. V was shortened by 4 bases and J by 0 bases, with 13 bases between the two germline ends. The length of the CDR3 is 15 residues. CDR3 sequence: CASSLSGGSSYEQYF. CDR3 in DNA: TGTGCCAGCAGTTTATCAGGAGGTAGCTCCTACGAGCAGTACTTC.

About this clone itself: At one end the junction does not follow the germline gene, possibly because of a read error. V is TRBV5-1 and J is TRBJ1-2, with no clear D. Germline CDR1 reads SGHRS; CDR2 reads YFSETQ. The CDR3 is 14 amino acids. CDR3 nucleotide sequence: TGCGCCAGCAGGTTGGGCCCAGAGAACTATGGCTACACCTTC. It encodes CASRLGPENYGYTF.

The chain employs TRBV9 and TRBJ1-2, with 8 positions matching TRBD1. The CDR3 contains 13 residues. Trimming took 0 bases from V and 8 from J; bases not matched to a gene: 3. Germline loops: CDR1 SGDLS, CDR2 YYNGEE. The CDR3 region has the DNA TGTGCCAGCAGCGTAGGGACAGGGCTAGGCTACACCTTC. This sequence encodes CASSVGTGLGYTF.

The V gene is TRBV28, the J gene TRBJ1-4, with D tentatively TRBD1 (6 bases). Deletions cut 6 bases from V and 8 bases from J, with 16 bases between. Looked up from germline, CDR1 is MDHEN and CDR2 is SYDVKM. The CDR3 is 14 residues long. The CDR3, as DNA: TGTGCCAGCAGAAAACAGGGACGCAGCGAAAAACTGTTTTTT. Its protein product is CASRKQGRSEKLFF.

The rearrangement joins TRBV6-6 to TRBJ2-5; D is undetermined. The length of the CDR3 is 15 residues. Trimming took off 6 bases at V and 4 bases at J, with 18 bases between the two ends. CDR1 and CDR2 from the germline V gene are MNHNY and SVGAGI (reference sequence). CDR3 region: CASRLLQSGGETQYF. Written as DNA, the CDR3 is TGTGCCAGCAGGCTGCTCCAGTCAGGTGGAGAGACCCAGTACTTC.

The chain has TRBV5-6 and TRBJ1-2; 7 bases agree with TRBD1. This CDR3 region has 13 residues. Trimming took 2 bases from V and 4 from J; bases not matched to a gene: 2. Germline V gene lookup returns CDR1 SGHDT and CDR2 YYEEEE. CDR3: CASSLTGAYGYTF. The CDR3 region has the DNA TGTGCCAGCAGCTTAACAGGGGCCTATGGCTACACCTTC.

The chain couples TRBV9 to TRBJ1-2; 7 bases are shared with TRBD1. This CDR3 comprises 14 residues. CDR1 and CDR2 (germline): SGDLS, YYNGEE. J lost 4 bases, V lost 2 bases, and 5 bases had no gene match. The CDR3: CASSVQGEGYGYTF. The CDR3 bases are TGTGCCAGCAGCGTTCAGGGGGAGGGCTATGGCTACACCTTC.